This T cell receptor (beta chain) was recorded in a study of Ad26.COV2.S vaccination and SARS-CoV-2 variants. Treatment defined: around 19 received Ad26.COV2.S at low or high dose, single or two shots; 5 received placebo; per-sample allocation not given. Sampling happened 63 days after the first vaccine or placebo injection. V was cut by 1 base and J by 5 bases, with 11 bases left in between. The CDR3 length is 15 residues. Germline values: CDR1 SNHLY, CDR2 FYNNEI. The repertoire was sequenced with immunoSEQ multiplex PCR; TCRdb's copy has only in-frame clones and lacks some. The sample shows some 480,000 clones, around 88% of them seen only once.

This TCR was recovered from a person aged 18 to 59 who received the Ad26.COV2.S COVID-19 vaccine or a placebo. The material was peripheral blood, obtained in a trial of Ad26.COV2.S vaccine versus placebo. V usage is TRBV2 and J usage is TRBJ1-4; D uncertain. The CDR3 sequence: CASSEEGRVNEKLFF. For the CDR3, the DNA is TGTGCCAGCAGTGAAGAAGGCAGAGTCAATGAAAAACTGTTTTTT.